The entry that follows covers one TCR beta chain sequence. The sample comes from a study of blood T cell repertoires in COVID-19. Study-level background: COVID-19 samples, acute and convalescent, were from the United States, Italy and Spain.

How the authors handled the data: Reference gene primers were amplified, and this amplification served to estimate nucleated cell counts. The repertoire was sequenced with immunoSEQ multiplex PCR; TCRdb's copy has only in-frame clones and lacks some. Clone size and V and J calls were adopted from that table, with D and trimming inferred from the DNA. The table records approximately 330,000 clones, approximately 83% of them present only once. The receptor was isolated from a woman aged 40-49 years with acute COVID-19. Sequencing was done on a sample of PBMCs or T cells enriched from blood (not recorded which).

For the CDR3, the DNA is TGTGCCAGCAGTTACGGGCGGGGGGGCCTGAACGAGCAGTACTTC. It specifies CASSYGRGGLNEQYF. The chain is built from TRBV6-2 or TRBV6-3 and TRBJ2-7; 9 bases are a match to TRBD2. The V gene's germline CDR1 is MNHEY and CDR2 SVGEGT. This CDR3 comprises 15 residues. J lost 5 bases, V lost 2 bases, and 7 bases had no gene match.